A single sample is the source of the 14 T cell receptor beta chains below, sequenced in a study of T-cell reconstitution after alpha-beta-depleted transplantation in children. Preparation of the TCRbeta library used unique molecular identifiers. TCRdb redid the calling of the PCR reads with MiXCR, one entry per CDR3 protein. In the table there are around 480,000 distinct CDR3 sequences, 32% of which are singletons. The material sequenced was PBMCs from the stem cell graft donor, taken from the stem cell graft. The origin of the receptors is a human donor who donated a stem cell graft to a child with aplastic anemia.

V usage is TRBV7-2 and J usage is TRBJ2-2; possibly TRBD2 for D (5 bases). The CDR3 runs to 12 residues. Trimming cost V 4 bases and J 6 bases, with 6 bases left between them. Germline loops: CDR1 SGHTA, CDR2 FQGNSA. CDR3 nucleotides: TGTGCCAGCAGCTGGGGAGCCGGGGAGCTGTTTTTT. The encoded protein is CASSWGAGELFF.

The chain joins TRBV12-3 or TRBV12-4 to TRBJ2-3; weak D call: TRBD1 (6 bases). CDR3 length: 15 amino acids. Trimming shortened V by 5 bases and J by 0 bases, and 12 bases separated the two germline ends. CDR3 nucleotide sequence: TGTGCCAGCAGTCTGGACAGTCCTAGCACAGATACGCAGTATTTT. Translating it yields CASSLDSPSTDTQYF.

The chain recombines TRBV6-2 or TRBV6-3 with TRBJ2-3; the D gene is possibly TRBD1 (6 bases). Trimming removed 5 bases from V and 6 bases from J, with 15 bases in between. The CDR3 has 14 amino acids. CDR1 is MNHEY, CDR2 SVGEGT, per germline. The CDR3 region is CASSGGQFRDTQYF. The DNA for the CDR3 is TGTGCCAGCAGTGGGGGCCAGTTTAGGGATACGCAGTATTTT.

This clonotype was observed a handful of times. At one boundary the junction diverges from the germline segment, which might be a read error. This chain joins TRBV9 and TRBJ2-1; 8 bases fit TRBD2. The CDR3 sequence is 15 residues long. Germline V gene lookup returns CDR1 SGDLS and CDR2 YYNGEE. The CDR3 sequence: CASSVDGRFGGGRLF. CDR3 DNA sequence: TGTGCCAGCAGCGTAGACGGTCGATTCGGTGGCGGGAGGTTGTTC.

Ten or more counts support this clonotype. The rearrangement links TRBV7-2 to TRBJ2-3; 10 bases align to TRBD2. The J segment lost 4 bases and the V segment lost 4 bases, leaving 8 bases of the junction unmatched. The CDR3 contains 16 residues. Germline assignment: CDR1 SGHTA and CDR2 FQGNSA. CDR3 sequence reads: CASSSVAGGLADTQYF. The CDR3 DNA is TGTGCCAGCAGCTCCGTAGCGGGAGGTTTGGCAGATACGCAGTATTTT.

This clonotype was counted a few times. The CDR3 DNA reads TGTGCCACCAGCAGTTGGTTTGGAGTGGATAGCAATCAGCCCCAGCATTTT. Encoded protein: CATSSWFGVDSNQPQHF. This chain links TRBV15 with TRBJ1-5; unclear D gene. This CDR3 contains 17 residues. CDR1 and CDR2 (germline): LNHNV, YYDKDF (reference sequence). The ends were cut back, 3 bases at V and 0 bases at J, with 15 bases in the middle.

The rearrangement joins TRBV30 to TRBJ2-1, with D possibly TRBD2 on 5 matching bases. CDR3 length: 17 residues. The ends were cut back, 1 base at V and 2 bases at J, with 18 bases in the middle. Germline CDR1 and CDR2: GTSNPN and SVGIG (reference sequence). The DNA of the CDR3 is TGTGCCTGGAGTGGGGCGGGTGCCAATTTGCCCTACAATGAGCAGTTCTTC. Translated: CAWSGAGANLPYNEQFF.

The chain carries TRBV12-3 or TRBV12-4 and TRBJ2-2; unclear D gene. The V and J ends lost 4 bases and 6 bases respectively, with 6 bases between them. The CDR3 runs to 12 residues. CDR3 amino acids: CASSWGSGELFF. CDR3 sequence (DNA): TGTGCCAGCAGTTGGGGATCCGGGGAGCTGTTTTTT.

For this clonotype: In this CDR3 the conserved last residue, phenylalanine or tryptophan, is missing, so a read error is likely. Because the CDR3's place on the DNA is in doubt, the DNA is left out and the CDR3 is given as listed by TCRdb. The CDR3 loop reads CASSFLGGLIRI. The chain combines TRBV7-2 with TRBJ2-7; the table's D call, TRBD2, has no DNA check behind it. The V gene's germline CDR1 is SGHTA and CDR2 FQGNSA. Counting both end residues, the CDR3 totals 12 amino acids.

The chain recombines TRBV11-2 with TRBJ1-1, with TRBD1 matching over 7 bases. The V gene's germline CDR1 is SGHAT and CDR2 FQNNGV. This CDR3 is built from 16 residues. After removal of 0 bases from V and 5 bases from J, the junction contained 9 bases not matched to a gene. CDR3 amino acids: CASSLDGRDRDTEAFF. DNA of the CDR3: TGTGCCAGCAGCTTAGACGGCAGGGACAGAGATACTGAAGCTTTCTTT.

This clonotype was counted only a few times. The DNA of the CDR3 is TGCGCCAGCAGCTTGAACCTAGAGGATACGCAGTATTTT. Residues: CASSLNLEDTQYF. The chain combines TRBV5-1 with TRBJ2-3; unclear D gene. CDR3 length equals 13 residues. V lost 1 base and J 6 bases, leaving 9 bases between the germline ends. Germline assignment: CDR1 SGHRS and CDR2 YFSETQ.

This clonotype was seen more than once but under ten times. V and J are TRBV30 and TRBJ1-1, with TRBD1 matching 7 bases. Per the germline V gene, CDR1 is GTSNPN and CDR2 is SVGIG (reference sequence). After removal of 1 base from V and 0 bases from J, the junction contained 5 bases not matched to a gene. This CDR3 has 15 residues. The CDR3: CAWSAMTGLNTEAFF. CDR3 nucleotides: TGTGCCTGGAGTGCGATGACAGGGTTGAACACTGAAGCTTTCTTT.

For the CDR3, the DNA is TGTGCCAGCAGGTACAGATTCACAGATACGCAGTATTTT. Translation: CASRYRFTDTQYF. The V and J genes are TRBV7-2 and TRBJ2-3; D is unclear. V lost 6 bases, J lost 2 bases, and 9 bases lay in between. The CDR3 runs 13 residues. Germline CDR1 SGHTA, CDR2 FQGNSA.

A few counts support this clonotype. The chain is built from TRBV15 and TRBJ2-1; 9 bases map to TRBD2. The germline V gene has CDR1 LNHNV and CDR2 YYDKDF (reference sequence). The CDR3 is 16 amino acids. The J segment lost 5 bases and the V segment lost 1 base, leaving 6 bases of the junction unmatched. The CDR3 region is CATSRGASGDNNEQFF. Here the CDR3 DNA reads TGTGCCACCAGCAGAGGAGCTAGCGGGGATAACAATGAGCAGTTCTTC.